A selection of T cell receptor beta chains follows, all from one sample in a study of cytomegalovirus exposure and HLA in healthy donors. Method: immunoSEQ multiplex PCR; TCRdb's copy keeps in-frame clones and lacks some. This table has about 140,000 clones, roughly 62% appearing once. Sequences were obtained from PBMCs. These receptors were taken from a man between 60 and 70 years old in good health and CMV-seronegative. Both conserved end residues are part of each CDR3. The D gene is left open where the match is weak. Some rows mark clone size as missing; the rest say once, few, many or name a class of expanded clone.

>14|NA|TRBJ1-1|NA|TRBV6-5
CASSKTTANTEAFF
TGTGCCAGCAGTAAGACGACAGCGAACACTGAAGCTTTCTTT
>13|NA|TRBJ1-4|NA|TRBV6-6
CASSYGGDEKLFF
TGTGCCAGCAGTTACGGAGGGGATGAAAAACTGTTTTTT
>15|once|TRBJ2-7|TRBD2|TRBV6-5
CASSKLAGESYEQYF
TGTGCCAGCAGTAAACTAGCGGGAGAATCCTACGAGCAGTACTTC
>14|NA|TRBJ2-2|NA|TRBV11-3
CASRVAANTGELFF
TGTGCCAGCAGAGTAGCGGCGAACACCGGGGAGCTGTTTTTT
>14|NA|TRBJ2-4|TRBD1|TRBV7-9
CASGSGTGLNIQYF
TGTGCCAGCGGATCCGGGACAGGGTTGAACATTCAGTACTTC
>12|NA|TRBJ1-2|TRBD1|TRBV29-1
CSVKTGDYGYTF
TGCAGCGTCAAGACAGGGGACTATGGCTACACCTTC
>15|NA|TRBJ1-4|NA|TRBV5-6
CASSSRDSGGEKLFF
TGTGCCAGCAGCTCCCGGGACTCAGGTGGAGAAAAACTGTTTTTT
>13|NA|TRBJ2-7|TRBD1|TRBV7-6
CASSLGTGTEQYF
TGTGCCAGCAGCTTAGGGACAGGGACTGAGCAGTACTTC
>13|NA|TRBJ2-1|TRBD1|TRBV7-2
CATWDSFYNEQFF
TGTGCCACCTGGGACAGCTTCTACAATGAGCAGTTCTTC
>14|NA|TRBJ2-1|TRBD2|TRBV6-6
CASSPGLAGPPEFF
TGTGCCAGCAGTCCCGGACTAGCGGGACCCCCGGAGTTCTTC
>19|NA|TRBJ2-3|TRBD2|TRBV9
CASGGRVAGSSSSTDTQYF
TGTGCCAGTGGGGGGAGGGTGGCAGGGTCTTCATCGAGCACAGATACGCAGTATTTT
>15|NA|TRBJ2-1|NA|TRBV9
CASSVDYPGNNEQFF
TGTGCCAGCAGCGTAGACTACCCGGGTAACAATGAGCAGTTCTTC
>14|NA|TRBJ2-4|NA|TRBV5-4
CASSLEVLDGIQYF
TGTGCCAGCAGCTTGGAGGTCCTAGATGGCATTCAGTACTTC
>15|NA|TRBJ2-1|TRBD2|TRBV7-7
CASSRTSGRTNEQFF
TGTGCCAGCAGCCGGACTAGCGGGAGGACAAATGAGCAGTTCTTC
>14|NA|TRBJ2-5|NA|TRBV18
CASSPRGGTETQYF
TGTGCCAGCTCACCAAGGGGTGGTACCGAGACCCAGTACTTC
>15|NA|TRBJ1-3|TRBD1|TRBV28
CASSSGQDSGNTIYF
TGTGCCAGCAGCTCCGGACAGGACTCTGGAAACACCATATATTTT
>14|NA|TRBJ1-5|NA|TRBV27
CASSLLGENQPQHF
TGTGCCAGCAGTTTACTCGGGGAAAATCAGCCCCAGCATTTT
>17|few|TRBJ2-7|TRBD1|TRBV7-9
CASSLAFETGDNYEQYF
TGTGCCAGCAGCTTAGCGTTTGAGACAGGGGACAATTACGAGCAGTACTTC
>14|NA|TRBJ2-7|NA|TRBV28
CASSLPAEPYEQYF
TGTGCCAGCAGTTTGCCAGCGGAGCCCTACGAGCAGTACTTC
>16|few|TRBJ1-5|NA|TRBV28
CASSFRAGGQDQPQHF
TGTGCCAGCAGTTTCCGCGCGGGGGGCCAGGATCAGCCCCAGCATTTT
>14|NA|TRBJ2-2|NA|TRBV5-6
CASRLGLNTGELFF
TGTGCCAGCAGATTAGGACTGAACACCGGGGAGCTGTTTTTT
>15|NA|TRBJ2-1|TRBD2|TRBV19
CASRPVGREGDEQFF
TGTGCCAGTAGACCCGTTGGGCGGGAGGGCGATGAGCAGTTCTTC
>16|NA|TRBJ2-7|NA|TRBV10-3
CAISESAPSGTRVQYF
TGTGCCATCAGTGAGTCGGCTCCCTCAGGTACCAGAGTGCAGTACTTC
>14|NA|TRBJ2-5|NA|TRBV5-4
CASSFSRDQETQYF
TGTGCCAGCAGCTTCTCACGAGACCAAGAGACCCAGTACTTC
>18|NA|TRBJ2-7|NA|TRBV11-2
CASSHKSNRAPSSYEQYF
TGTGCCAGCAGCCATAAAAGTAACAGGGCCCCGAGTTCCTACGAGCAGTACTTC
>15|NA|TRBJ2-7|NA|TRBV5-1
CASSPSGEEPYEQYF
TGCGCCAGCAGCCCCTCGGGGGAGGAACCCTACGAGCAGTACTTC
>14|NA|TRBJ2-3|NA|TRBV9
CASSVGSFPDTQYF
TGTGCCAGCAGCGTAGGGAGCTTCCCAGATACGCAGTATTTT
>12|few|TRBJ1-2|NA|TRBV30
CAWSRIGYGYTF
TGTGCCTGGAGTCGTATCGGCTATGGCTACACCTTC
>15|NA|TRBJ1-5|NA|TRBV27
CASSFTGVSNQPQHF
TGTGCCAGCAGTTTTACCGGGGTCAGCAATCAGCCCCAGCATTTT
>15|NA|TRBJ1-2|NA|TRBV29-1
CSVEDPGSGRDGYTF
TGCAGCGTTGAGGATCCGGGGTCAGGGAGGGATGGCTACACCTTC
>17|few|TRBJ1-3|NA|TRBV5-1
CASSLSPRGSSGNTIYF
TGCGCCAGCAGCTTGTCCCCGAGAGGTAGCTCTGGAAACACCATATATTTT
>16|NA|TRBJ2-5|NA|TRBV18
CASSPPQAGVQETQYF
TGTGCCAGCTCACCACCGCAGGCAGGGGTTCAAGAGACCCAGTACTTC
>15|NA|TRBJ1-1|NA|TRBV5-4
CASSLGGKGGTEAFF
TGTGCCAGCAGCTTGGGGGGGAAGGGAGGCACTGAAGCTTTCTTT
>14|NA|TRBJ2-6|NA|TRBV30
CAWTTFSGANVLTF
TGTGCCTGGACTACCTTTTCTGGGGCCAACGTCCTGACTTTC
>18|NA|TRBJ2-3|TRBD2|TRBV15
CATSREPAGTSGTDTQYF
TGTGCCACCAGCAGAGAACCGGCCGGGACTAGCGGCACAGATACGCAGTATTTT
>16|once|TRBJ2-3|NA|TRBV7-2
CASSLGRFSSTDTQYF
TGTGCCAGCAGCTTAGGGCGGTTTTCTAGCACAGATACGCAGTATTTT
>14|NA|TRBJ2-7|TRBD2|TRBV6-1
CASRPSGPSYEQYF
TGTGCCAGCAGGCCTAGCGGGCCGAGCTACGAGCAGTACTTC
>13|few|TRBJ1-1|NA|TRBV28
CASSFPPPGEAFF
TGTGCCAGCAGTTTCCCTCCGCCGGGGGAAGCTTTCTTT
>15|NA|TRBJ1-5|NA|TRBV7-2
CASSLVPGSNQPQHF
TGTGCCAGCAGCTTAGTCCCGGGGAGCAATCAGCCCCAGCATTTT
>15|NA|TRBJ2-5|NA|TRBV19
CASSTLGGAEETQYF
TGTGCCAGTAGCACCTTAGGGGGGGCAGAGGAGACCCAGTACTTC